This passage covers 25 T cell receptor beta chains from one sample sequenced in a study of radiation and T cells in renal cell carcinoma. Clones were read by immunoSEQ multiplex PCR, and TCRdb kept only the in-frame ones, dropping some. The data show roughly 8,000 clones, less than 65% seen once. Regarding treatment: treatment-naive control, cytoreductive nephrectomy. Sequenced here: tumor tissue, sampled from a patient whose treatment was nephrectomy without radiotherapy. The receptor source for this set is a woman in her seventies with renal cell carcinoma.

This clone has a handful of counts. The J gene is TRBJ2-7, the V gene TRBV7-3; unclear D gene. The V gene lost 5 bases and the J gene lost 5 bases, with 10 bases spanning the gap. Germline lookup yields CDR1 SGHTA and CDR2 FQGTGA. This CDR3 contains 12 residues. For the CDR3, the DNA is TGTGCCAGCAGCCTTCGGAAGGACGAGCAGTACTTC. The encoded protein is CASSLRKDEQYF.

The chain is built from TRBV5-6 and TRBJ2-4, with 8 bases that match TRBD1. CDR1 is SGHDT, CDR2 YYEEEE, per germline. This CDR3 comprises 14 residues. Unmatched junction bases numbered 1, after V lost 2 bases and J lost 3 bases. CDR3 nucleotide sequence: TGTGCCAGCAGCTTAGGACAGGGCAAAAACATTCAGTACTTC. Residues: CASSLGQGKNIQYF. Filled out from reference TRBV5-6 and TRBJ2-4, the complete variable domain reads DAGVTQSPTHLIKTRGQQVTLRCSPKSGHDTVSWYQQALGQGPQFIFQYYEEEERQRGNFPDRFSGHQFPNYSSELNVNALLLGDSALYLCASSLGQGKNIQYFGAGTRLSVL.

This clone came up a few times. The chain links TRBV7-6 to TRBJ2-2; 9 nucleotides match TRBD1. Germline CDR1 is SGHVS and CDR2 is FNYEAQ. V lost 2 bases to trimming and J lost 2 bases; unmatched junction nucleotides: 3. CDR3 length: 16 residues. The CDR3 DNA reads TGTGCCAGCAGCTTAACAGGGGGCCTCAACACCGGGGAGCTGTTTTTT. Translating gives CASSLTGGLNTGELFF.

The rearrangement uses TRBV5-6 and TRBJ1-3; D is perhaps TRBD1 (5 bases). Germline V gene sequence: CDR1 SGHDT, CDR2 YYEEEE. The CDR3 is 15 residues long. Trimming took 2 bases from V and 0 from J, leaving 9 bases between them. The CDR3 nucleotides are TGTGCCAGCAGCTTAGGGGCGAGCTCTGGAAACACCATATATTTT. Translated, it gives CASSLGASSGNTIYF.

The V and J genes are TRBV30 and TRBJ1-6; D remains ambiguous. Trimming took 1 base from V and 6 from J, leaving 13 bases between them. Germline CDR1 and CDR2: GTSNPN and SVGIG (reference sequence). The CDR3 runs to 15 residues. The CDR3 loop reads CAWSDIRRANSPLHF. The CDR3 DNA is TGTGCCTGGAGTGACATCCGAAGGGCTAATTCACCCCTCCACTTT.

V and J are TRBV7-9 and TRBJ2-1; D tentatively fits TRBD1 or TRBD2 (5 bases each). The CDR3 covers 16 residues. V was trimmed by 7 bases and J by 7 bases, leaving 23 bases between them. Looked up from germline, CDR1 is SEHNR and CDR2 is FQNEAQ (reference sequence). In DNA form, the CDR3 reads TGTGCCAGCACTAACCTCCGCGGGCAGGGCGGGAATGAGCAGTTCTTC. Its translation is CASTNLRGQGGNEQFF.

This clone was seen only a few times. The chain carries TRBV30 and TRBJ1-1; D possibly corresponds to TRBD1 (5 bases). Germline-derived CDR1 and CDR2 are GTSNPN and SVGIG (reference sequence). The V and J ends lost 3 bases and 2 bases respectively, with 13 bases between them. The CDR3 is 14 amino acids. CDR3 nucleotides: TGTGCCTGGAGGGGGGGAAGGGTAAACACTGAAGCTTTCTTT. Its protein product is CAWRGGRVNTEAFF.

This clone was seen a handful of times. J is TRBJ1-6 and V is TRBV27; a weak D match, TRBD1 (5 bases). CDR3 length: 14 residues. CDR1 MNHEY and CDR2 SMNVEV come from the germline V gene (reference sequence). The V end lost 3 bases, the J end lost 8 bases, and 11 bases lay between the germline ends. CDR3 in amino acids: CASSFGAADSPLHF. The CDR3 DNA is TGTGCCAGCAGTTTTGGGGCAGCGGATTCACCCCTCCACTTT.

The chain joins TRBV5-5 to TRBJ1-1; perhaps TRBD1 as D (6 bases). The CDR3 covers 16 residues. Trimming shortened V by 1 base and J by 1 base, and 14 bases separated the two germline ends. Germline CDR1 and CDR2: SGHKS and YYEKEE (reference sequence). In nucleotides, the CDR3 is TGTGCCAGCAGCTTGAGGCCAGGGGTCGAGAACACTGAAGCTTTCTTT. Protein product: CASSLRPGVENTEAFF.

In DNA, the CDR3 is TGCAGCGTTGAAGACCGGGACAGGGTCTCCTACAATGAGCAGTTCTTC. Encoded protein: CSVEDRDRVSYNEQFF. The chain carries TRBV29-1 and TRBJ2-1, with 9 bases aligning to TRBD1. Germline values: CDR1 SQVTM, CDR2 ANQGSEA. This CDR3 spans 16 amino acids. After removal of 0 bases from V and 0 bases from J, the junction contained 3 bases not matched to a gene.

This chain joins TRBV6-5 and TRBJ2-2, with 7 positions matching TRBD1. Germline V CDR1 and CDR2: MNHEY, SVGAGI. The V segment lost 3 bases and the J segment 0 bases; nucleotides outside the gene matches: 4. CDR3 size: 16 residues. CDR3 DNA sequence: TGTGCCAGCAGTTATCAGACAGGGTCGAACACCGGGGAGCTGTTTTTT. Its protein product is CASSYQTGSNTGELFF.

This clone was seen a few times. The CDR3 nucleotides are TGCGCCAGCAGCCAAGGAGGGGGCGCTGGAAACACCATATATTTT. This sequence encodes CASSQGGGAGNTIYF. The chain uses TRBV4-1 and TRBJ1-3, with 7 bases fitting TRBD1. Germline V lookup: CDR1 MGHRA, CDR2 YSYEKL. CDR3 length: 15 amino acids. The junction had 2 bases not matched to a gene; V was cut back by 1 base and J by 2 bases.

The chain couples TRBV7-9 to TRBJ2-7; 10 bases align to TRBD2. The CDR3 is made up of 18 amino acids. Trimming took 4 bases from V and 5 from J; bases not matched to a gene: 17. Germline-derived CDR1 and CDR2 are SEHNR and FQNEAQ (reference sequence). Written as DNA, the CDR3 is TGTGCCAGCAGCTCTACTAAGAGCGGGGGGGCCATCGGGAACGAGCAGTACTTC. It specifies CASSSTKSGGAIGNEQYF.

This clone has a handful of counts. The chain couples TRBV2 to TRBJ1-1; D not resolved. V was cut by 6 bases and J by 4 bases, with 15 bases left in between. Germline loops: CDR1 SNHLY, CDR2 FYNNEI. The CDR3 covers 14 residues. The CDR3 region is CASSSEGSGTEAFF. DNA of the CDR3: TGTGCCAGCAGCTCTGAAGGGTCAGGCACTGAAGCTTTCTTT.

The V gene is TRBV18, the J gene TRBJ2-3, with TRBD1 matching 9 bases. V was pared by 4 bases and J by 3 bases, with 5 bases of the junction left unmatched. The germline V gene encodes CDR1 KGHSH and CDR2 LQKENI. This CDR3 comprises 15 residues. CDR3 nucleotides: TGTGCCAGCTCACTGGGACAGGGAAGTACAGATACGCAGTATTTT. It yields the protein CASSLGQGSTDTQYF.

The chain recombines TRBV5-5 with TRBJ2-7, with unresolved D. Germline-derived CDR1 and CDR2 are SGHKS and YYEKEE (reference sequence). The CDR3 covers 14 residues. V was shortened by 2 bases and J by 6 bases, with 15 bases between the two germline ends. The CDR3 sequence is CASSFENLSFEQYF. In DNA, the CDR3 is TGTGCCAGCAGCTTTGAAAACCTGTCATTCGAGCAGTACTTC.

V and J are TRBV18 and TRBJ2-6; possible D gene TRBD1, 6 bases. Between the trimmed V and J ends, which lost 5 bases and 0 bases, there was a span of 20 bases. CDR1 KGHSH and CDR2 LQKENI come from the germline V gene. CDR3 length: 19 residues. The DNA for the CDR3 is TGTGCCAGCTCAGGGGGCCGGGACGCTCGGTTCTCTGGGGCCAACGTCCTGACTTTC. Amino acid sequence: CASSGGRDARFSGANVLTF.

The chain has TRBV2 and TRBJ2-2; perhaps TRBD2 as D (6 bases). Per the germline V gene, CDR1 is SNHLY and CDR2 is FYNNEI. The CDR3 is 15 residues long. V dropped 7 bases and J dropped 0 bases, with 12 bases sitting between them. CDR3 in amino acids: CASTAGLPNTGELFF. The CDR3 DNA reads TGTGCCAGCACCGCGGGACTCCCGAACACCGGGGAGCTGTTTTTT.

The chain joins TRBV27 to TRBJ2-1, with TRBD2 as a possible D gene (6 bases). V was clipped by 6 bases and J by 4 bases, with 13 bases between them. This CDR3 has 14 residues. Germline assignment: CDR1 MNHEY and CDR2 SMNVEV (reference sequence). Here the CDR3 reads CASSLREPYNEQFF. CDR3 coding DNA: TGTGCCAGCAGCCTCCGGGAGCCTTACAATGAGCAGTTCTTC.

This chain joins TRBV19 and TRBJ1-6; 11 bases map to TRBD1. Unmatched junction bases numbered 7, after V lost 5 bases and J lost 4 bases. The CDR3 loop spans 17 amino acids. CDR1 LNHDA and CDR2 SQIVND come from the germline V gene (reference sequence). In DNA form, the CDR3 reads TGTGCCAGTAGTGCCCTGGACAGGGGGCTTTATAATTCACCCCTCCACTTT. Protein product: CASSALDRGLYNSPLHF. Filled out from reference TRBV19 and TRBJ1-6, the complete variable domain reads DGGITQSPKYLFRKEGQNVTLSCEQNLNHDAMYWYRQDPGQGLRLIYYSQIVNDFQKGDIAEGYSVSREKKESFPLTVTSAQKNPTAFYLCASSALDRGLYNSPLHFGNGTRLTVT.

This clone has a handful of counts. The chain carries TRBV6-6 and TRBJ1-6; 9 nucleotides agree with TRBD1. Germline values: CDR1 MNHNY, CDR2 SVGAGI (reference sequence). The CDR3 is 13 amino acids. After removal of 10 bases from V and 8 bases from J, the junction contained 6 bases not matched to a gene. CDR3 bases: TGTGCCATCCAACAGGGGGCCCATTCACCCCTCCACTTT. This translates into CAIQQGAHSPLHF.

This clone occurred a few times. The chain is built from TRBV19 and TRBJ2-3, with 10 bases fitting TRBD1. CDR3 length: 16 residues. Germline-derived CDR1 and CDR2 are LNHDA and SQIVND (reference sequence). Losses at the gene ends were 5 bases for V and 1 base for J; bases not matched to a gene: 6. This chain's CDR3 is CASSFRDRGGTDTQYF. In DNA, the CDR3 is TGTGCCAGTAGTTTTCGGGACAGGGGAGGCACAGATACGCAGTATTTT.

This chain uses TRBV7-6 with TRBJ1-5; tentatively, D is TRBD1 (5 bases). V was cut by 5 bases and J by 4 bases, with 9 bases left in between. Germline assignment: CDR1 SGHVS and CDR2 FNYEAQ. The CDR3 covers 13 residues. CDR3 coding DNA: TGTGCCAGCAGCAAAGCAGGGAATCAGCCCCAGCATTTT. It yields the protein CASSKAGNQPQHF.

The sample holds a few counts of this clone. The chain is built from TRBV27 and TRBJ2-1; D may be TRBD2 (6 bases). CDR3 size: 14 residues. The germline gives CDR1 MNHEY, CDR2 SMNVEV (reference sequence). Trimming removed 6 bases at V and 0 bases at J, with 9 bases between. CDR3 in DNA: TGTGCCAGCAGCGCGGGGTACTCCTACAATGAGCAGTTCTTC. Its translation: CASSAGYSYNEQFF.

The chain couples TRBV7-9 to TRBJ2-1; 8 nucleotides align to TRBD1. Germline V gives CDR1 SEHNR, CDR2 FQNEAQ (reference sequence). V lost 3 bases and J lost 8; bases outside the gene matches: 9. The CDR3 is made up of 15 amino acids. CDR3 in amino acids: CASSFDRGVLHEQFF. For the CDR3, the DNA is TGTGCCAGCAGCTTCGACAGGGGAGTATTACATGAGCAGTTCTTC. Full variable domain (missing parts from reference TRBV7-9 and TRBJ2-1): DTGVSQNPRHKITKRGQNVTFRCDPISEHNRLYWYRQTLGQGPEFLTYFQNEAQLEKSRLLSDRFSAERPKGSFSTLEIQRTEQGDSAMYLCASSFDRGVLHEQFFGPGTRLTVL.